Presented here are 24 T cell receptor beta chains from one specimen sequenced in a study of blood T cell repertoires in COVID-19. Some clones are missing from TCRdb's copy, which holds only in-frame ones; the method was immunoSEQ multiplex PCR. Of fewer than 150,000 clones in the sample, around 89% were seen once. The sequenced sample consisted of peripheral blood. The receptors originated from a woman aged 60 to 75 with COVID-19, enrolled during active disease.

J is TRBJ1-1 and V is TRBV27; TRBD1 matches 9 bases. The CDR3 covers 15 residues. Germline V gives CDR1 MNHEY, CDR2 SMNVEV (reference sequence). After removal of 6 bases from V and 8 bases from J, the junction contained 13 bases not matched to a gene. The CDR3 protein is CASRPTGGAGLEAFF. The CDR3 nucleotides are TGTGCCAGCAGACCAACAGGGGGCGCGGGACTGGAAGCTTTCTTT.

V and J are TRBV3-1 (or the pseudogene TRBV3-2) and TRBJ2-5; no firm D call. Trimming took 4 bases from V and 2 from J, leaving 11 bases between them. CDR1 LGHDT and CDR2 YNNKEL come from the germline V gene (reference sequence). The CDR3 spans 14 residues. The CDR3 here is CASSLQLGQETQYF. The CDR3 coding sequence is TGTGCCAGCAGCCTACAGTTGGGTCAAGAGACCCAGTACTTC.

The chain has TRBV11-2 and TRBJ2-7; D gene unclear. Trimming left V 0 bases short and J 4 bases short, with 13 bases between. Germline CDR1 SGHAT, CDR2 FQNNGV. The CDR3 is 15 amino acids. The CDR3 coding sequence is TGTGCCAGCAGCTTAGATCAAGTAACAGCTTACGAGCAGTACTTC. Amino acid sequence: CASSLDQVTAYEQYF. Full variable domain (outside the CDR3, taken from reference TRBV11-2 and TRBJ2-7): EAGVAQSPRYKIIEKRQSVAFWCNPISGHATLYWYQQILGQGPKLLIQFQNNGVVDDSQLPKDRFSAERLKGVDSTLKIQPAKLEDSAVYLCASSLDQVTAYEQYFGPGTRLTVT.

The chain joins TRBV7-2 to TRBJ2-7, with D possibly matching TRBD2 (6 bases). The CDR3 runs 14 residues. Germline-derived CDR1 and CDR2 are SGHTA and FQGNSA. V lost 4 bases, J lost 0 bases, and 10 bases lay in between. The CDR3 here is CASSSYGSSYEQYF. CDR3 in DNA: TGTGCCAGCAGCTCCTACGGGAGCTCCTACGAGCAGTACTTC.

The CDR3 loop reads CASSRLGGGWDMNTEAFF. The CDR3 nucleotides read TGTGCCAGCAGCCGTCTTGGTGGGGGCTGGGACATGAACACTGAAGCTTTCTTT. The rearrangement links TRBV5-5 to TRBJ1-1, with a tentative D call TRBD1 (6 bases). V gave up 4 bases and J gave up 0 bases, with 22 bases separating them. Germline V gene sequence: CDR1 SGHKS, CDR2 YYEKEE (reference sequence). The CDR3 extends over 18 amino acids.

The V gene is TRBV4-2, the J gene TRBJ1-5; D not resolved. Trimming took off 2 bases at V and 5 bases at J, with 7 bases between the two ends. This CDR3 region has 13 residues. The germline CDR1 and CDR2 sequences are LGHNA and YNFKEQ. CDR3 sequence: CASSQMGDQPQHF. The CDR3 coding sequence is TGTGCCAGCAGCCAAATGGGAGATCAGCCCCAGCATTTT.

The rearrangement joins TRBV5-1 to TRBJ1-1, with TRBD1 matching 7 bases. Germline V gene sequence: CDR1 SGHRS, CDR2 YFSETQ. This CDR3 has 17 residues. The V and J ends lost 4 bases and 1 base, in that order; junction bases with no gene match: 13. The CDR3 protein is CASSPRLTGLSNTEAFF. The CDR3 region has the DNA TGCGCCAGCAGCCCGAGACTGACAGGGCTCTCGAACACTGAAGCTTTCTTT.

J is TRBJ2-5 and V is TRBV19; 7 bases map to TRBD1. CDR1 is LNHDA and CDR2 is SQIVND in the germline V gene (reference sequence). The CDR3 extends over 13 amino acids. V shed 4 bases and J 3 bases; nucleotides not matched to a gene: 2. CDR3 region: CASSTGQKETQYF. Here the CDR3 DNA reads TGTGCCAGTAGTACGGGACAGAAAGAGACCCAGTACTTC.

This CDR3 is CASSRDRGSNQPQHF. The CDR3 bases are TGTGCCAGTAGCAGGGACAGGGGGAGCAATCAGCCCCAGCATTTT. The V gene is TRBV19, the J gene TRBJ1-5; 11 bases align to TRBD1. V was clipped by 6 bases and J by 1 base; unmatched bases: 2. Germline loops: CDR1 LNHDA, CDR2 SQIVND (reference sequence). The CDR3 covers 15 residues.

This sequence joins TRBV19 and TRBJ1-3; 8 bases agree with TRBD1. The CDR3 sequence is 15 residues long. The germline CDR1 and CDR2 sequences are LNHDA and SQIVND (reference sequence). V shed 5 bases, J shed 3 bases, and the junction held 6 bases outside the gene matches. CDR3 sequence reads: CASSPRTGFGNTIYF. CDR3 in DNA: TGTGCCAGTAGTCCACGGACAGGGTTTGGAAACACCATATATTTT.

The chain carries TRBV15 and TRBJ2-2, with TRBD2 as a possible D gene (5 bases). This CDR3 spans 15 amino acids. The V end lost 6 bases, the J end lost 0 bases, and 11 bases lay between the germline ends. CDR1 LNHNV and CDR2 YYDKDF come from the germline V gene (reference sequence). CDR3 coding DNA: TGTGCCACCAGTTTGGCGGGCCCGAACACCGGGGAGCTGTTTTTT. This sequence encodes CATSLAGPNTGELFF.

The CDR3 sequence: CASSTGYNQPQHF. CDR3 bases: TGTGCCAGCAGTACAGGCTACAATCAGCCCCAGCATTTT. The rearrangement links TRBV6-6 to TRBJ1-5; a weak D match, TRBD1 (5 bases). V was shortened by 5 bases and J by 3 bases, with 8 bases between the two germline ends. Looked up from germline, CDR1 is MNHNY and CDR2 is SVGAGI (reference sequence). There are 13 residues in the CDR3.

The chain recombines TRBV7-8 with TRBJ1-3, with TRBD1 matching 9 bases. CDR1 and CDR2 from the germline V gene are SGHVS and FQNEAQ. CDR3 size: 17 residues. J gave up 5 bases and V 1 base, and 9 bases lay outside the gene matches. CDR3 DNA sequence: TGTGCCAGCAGCTTAGAGGCTACAGGGGGCGCGAGAAACACCATATATTTT. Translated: CASSLEATGGARNTIYF.

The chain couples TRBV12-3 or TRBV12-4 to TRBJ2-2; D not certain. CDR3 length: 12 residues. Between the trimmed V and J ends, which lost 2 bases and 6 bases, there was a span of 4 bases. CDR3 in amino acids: CASSLRAGELFF. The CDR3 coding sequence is TGTGCCAGCAGTTTACGGGCCGGGGAGCTGTTTTTT.

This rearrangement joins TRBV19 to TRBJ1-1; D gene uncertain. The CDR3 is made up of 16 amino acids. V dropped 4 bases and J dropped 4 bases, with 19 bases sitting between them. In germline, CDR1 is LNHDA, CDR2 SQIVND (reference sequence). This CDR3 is CASSKFAGSYGTEAFF. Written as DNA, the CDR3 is TGTGCCAGTAGTAAGTTTGCAGGAAGTTATGGCACTGAAGCTTTCTTT.

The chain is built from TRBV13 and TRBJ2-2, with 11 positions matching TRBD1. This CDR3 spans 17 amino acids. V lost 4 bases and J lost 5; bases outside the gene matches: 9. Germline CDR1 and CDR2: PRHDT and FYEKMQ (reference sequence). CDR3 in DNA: TGTGCCAGCAGCTCCGGAACCGGGACAGGGGGGACCGGGGAGCTGTTTTTT. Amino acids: CASSSGTGTGGTGELFF.

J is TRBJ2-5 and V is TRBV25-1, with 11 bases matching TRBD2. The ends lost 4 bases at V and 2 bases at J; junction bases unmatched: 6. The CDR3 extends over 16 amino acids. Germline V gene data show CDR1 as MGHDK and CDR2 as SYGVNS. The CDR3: CASSAAGLADQETQYF. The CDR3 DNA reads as TGTGCCAGCAGTGCCGCGGGACTAGCGGATCAAGAGACCCAGTACTTC.

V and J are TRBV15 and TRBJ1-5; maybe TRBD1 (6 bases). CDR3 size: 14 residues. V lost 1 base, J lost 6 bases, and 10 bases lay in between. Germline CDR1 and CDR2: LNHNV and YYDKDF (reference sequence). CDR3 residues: CATSRGGQSQPQHF. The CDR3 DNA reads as TGTGCCACCAGCAGAGGAGGACAGTCTCAGCCCCAGCATTTT.

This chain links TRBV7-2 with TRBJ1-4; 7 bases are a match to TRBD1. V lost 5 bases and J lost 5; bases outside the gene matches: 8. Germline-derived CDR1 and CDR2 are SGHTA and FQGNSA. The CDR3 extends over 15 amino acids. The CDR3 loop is CASSGRTGVNEKLFF. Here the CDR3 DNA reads TGTGCCAGCAGCGGCCGGACAGGAGTAAATGAAAAACTGTTTTTT.

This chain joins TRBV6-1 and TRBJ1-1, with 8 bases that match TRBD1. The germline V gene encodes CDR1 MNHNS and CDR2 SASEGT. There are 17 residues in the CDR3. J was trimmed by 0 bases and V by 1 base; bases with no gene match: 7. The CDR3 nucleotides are TGTGCCAGCAGTGAAGGGGCAGGGGGCTTAATGAACACTGAAGCTTTCTTT. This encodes CASSEGAGGLMNTEAFF.

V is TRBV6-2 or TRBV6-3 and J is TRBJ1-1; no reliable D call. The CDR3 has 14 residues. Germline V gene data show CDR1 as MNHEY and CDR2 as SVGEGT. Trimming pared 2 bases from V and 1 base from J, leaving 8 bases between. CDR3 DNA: TGTGCCAGCAGTTACACGGGTCCGAACACTGAAGCTTTCTTT. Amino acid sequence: CASSYTGPNTEAFF.

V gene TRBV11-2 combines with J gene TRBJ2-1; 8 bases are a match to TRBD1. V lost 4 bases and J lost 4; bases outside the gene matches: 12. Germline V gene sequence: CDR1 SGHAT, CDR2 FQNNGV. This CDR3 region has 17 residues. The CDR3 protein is CASSSSSGTGEYNEQFF. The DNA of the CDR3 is TGTGCCAGCAGCTCAAGTTCCGGGACAGGAGAATACAATGAGCAGTTCTTC.

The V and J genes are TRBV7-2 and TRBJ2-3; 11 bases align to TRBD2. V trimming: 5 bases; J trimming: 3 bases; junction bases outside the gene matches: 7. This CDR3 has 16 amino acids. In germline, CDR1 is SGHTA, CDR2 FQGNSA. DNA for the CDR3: TGTGCCAGCAGCATTCTAGCGGGGGGCGGAACAGATACGCAGTATTTT. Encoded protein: CASSILAGGGTDTQYF.

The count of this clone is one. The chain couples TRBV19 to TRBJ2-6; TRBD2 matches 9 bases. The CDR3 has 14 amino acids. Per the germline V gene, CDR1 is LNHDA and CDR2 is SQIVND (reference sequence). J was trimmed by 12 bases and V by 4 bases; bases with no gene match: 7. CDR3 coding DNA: TGTGCCAGTAGTACCGCGGGGGGGTCAGGCGTCCTGACTTTC. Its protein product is CASSTAGGSGVLTF.